This T cell receptor (beta chain) was recorded in a study of response to subunit inactivated influenza vaccine. This clonotype was counted a few times. Its specificity is unknown. Study-level points and caveats: The study's authors posited that every seasonal influenza vaccination enlists few new T cells.

CDR1 and CDR2 (germline): SGHTS, YDEGEE. V lost 5 bases and J lost 7, with 16 bases in between. The CDR3 has 14 residues. One entry per CDR3 protein results from TCRdb running MiXCR on the RT-PCR reads. The repertoire holds 300,000 to 350,000 distinct CDR3 sequences, about a fifth seen once, with 10% in the top ten. The receptor was derived from a man aged 45-69 years who received an inactivated influenza vaccine. The sample here was PBMCs from blood, taken 21 months after vaccination. This sequence joins TRBV5-8 and TRBJ2-1; weak D call: TRBD2 (5 bases). The CDR3 loop is CASRVTGFLNEQFF. CDR3 bases: TGTGCCAGCAGAGTAACGGGATTTCTAAATGAGCAGTTCTTC. The whole variable domain, remainder taken from reference TRBV5-8 and TRBJ2-1, is EAGVTQSPTHLIKTRGQQATLRCSPISGHTSVYWYQQALGLGLQFLLWYDEGEERNRGNFPPRFSGRQFPNYSSELNVNALELEDSALYLCASRVTGFLNEQFFGPGTRLTVL.